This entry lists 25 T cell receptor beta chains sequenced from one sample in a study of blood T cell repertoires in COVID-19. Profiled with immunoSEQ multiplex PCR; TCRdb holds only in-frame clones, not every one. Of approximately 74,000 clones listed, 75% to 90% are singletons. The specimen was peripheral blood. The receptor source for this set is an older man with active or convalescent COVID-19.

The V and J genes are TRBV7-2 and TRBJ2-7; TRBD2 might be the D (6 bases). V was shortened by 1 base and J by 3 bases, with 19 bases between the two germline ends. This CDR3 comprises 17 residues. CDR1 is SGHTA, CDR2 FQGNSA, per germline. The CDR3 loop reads CASSLVGRAGRRYEQYF. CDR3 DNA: TGTGCCAGCAGCTTAGTGGGTAGGGCGGGACGCCGCTACGAGCAGTACTTC.

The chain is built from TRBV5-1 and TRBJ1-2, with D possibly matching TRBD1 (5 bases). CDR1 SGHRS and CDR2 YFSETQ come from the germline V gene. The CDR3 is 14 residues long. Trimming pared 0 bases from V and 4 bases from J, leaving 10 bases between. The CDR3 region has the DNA TGCGCCAGCAGCTTGGTAGGGGATGGCTATGGCTACACCTTC. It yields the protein CASSLVGDGYGYTF.

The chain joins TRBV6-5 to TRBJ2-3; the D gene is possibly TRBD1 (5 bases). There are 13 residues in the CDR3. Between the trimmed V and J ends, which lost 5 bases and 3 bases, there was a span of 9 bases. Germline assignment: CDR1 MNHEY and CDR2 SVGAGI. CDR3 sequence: CASSQGSTDTQYF. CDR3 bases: TGTGCCAGCAGTCAGGGCTCGACAGATACGCAGTATTTT.

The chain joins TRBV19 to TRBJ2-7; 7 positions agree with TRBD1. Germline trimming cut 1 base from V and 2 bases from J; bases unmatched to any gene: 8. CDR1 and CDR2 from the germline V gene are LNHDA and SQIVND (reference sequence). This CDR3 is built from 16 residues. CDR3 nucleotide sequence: TGTGCCAGTAGTATAGTCGTGAGGGGGCCTCCCTACGAGCAGTACTTC. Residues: CASSIVVRGPPYEQYF.

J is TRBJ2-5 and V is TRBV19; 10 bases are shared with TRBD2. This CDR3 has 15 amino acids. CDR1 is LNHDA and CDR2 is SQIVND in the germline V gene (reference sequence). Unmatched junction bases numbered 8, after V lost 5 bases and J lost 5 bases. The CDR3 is CASSPQRGGRETQYF. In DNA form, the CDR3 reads TGTGCCAGTAGTCCCCAGCGGGGGGGCCGGGAGACCCAGTACTTC.

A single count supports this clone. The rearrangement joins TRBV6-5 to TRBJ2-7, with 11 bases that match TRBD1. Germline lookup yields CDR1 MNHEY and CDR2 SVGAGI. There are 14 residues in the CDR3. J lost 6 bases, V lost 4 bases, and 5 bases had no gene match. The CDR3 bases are TGTGCCAGCAGTTCTGGACAGGGGGCGGGCGAGCAGTACTTC. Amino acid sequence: CASSSGQGAGEQYF.

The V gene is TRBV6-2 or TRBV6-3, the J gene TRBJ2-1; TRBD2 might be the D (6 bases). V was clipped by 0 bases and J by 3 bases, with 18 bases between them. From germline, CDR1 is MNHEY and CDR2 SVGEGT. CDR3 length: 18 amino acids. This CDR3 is CASSYSLLAGLGYNEQFF. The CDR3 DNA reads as TGTGCCAGCAGTTACTCCCTACTAGCAGGGTTGGGCTACAATGAGCAGTTCTTC.

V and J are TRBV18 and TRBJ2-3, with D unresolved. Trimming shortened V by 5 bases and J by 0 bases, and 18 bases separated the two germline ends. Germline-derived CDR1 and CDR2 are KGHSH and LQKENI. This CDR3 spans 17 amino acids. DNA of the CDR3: TGTGCCAGCTCAACCATCTATCCATCATCCAGCACAGATACGCAGTATTTT. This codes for CASSTIYPSSSTDTQYF. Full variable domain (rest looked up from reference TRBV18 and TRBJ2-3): NAGVMQNPRHLVRRRGQEARLRCSPMKGHSHVYWYRQLPEEGLKFMVYLQKENIIDESGMPKERFSAEFPKEGPSILRIQQVVRGDSAAYFCASSTIYPSSSTDTQYFGPGTRLTVL.

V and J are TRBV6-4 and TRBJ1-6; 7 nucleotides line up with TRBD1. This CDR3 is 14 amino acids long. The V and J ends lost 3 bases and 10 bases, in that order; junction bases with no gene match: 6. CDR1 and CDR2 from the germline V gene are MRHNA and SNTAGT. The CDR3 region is CASSESGGWSPLHF. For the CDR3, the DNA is TGTGCCAGCAGTGAATCAGGGGGTTGGTCACCCCTCCACTTT.

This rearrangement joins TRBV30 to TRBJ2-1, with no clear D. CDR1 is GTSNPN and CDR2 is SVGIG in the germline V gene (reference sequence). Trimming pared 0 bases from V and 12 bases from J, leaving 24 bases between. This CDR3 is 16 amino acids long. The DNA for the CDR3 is TGTGCCTGGAGTGTACGGTTGCCTCGTAGCCTAGATCGGCAGTTCTTC. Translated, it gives CAWSVRLPRSLDRQFF.

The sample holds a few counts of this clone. This CDR3 reads CASSYRGGAGYEQYF. The CDR3 nucleotides read TGTGCCAGCAGTTACAGAGGGGGCGCCGGTTACGAGCAGTACTTC. The chain recombines TRBV6-2 or TRBV6-3 with TRBJ2-7; 7 positions agree with TRBD1. The CDR3 consists of 15 residues. The trim removed 2 bases at V and 4 bases at J, leaving 8 bases unmatched. Germline V CDR1 and CDR2: MNHEY, SVGEGT.

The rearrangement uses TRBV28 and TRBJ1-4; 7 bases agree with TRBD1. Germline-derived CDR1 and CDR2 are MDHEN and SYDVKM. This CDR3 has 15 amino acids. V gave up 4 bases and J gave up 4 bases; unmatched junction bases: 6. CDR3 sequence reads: CASSSPGQYNEKLFF. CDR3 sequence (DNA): TGTGCCAGCAGTTCGCCGGGACAGTATAATGAAAAACTGTTTTTT. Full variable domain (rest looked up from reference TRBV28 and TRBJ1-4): DVKVTQSSRYLVKRTGEKVFLECVQDMDHENMFWYRQDPGLGLRLIYFSYDVKMKEKGDIPEGYSVSREKKERFSLILESASTNQTSMYLCASSSPGQYNEKLFFGSGTQLSVL.

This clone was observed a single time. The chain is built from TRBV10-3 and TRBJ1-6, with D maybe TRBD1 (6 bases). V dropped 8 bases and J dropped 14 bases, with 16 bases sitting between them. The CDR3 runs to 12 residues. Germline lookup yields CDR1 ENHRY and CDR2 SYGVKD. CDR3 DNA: TGTGCCATCGGACTAGACAGGCTCTCCCTCCACTTT. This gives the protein CAIGLDRLSLHF.

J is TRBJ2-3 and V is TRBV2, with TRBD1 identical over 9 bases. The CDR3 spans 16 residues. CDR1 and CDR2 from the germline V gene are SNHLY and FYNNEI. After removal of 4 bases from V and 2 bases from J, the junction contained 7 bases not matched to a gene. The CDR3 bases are TGTGCCAGCAGTGCCGGGACAGGGAAGATCACAGATACGCAGTATTTT. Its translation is CASSAGTGKITDTQYF. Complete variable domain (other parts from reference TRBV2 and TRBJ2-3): EPEVTQTPSHQVTQMGQEVILRCVPISNHLYFYWYRQILGQKVEFLVSFYNNEISEKSEIFDDQFSVERPDGSNFTLKIRSTKLEDSAMYFCASSAGTGKITDTQYFGPGTRLTVL.

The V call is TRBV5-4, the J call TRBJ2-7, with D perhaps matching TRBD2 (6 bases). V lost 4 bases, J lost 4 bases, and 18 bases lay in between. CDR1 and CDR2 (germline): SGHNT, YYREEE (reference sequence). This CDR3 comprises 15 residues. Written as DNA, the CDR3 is TGTGCCAGCAGCCCGGCGACTAGTCTTGGGTACGAGCAGTACTTC. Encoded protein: CASSPATSLGYEQYF.

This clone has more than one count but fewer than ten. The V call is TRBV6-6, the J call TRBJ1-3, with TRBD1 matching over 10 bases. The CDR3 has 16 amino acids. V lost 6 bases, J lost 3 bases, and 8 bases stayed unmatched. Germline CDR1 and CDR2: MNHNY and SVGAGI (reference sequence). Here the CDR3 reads CASRRDRGAGGNTIYF. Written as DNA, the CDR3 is TGTGCCAGCAGGAGGGACAGGGGTGCGGGTGGAAACACCATATATTTT.

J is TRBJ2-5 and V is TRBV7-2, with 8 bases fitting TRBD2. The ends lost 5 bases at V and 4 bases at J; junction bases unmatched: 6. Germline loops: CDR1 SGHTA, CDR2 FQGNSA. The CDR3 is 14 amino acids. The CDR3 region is CASSPGLAPETQYF. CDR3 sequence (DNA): TGTGCCAGCAGCCCCGGACTAGCCCCAGAGACCCAGTACTTC.

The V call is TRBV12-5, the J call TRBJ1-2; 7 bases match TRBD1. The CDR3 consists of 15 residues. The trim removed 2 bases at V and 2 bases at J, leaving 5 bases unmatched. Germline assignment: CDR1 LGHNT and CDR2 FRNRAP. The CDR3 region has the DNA TGTGCTAGTGGTTTGTGGGACAGCACCAACTATGGCTACACCTTC. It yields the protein CASGLWDSTNYGYTF.

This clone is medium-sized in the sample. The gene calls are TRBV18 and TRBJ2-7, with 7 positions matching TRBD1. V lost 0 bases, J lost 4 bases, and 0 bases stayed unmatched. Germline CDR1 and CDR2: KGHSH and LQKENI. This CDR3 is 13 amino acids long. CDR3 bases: TGTGCCAGCTCACCACCGGACAGGTACGAGCAGTACTTC. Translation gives CASSPPDRYEQYF.

The CDR3 sequence is CASSLARNYGYTF. In nucleotides, the CDR3 is TGTGCCAGCAGCTTAGCTCGTAACTATGGCTACACCTTC. The J gene is TRBJ1-2, the V gene TRBV11-2; no definite D call. The CDR3 is made up of 13 amino acids. Trimming left V 1 base short and J 1 base short, with 4 bases between. Germline loops: CDR1 SGHAT, CDR2 FQNNGV.

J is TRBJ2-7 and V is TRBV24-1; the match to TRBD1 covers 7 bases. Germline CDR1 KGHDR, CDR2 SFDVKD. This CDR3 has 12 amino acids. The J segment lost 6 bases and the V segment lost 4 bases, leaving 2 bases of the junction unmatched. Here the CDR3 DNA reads TGTGCCACCAGTGACCACAGGGGCGAGCAGTACTTC. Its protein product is CATSDHRGEQYF.

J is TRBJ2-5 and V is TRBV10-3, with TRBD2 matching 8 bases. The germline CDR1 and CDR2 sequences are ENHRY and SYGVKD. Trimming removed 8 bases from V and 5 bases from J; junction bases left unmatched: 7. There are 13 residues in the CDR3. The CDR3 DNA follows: TGTGCCATCTCGGGGAGCGGGGGCGAGACCCAGTACTTC. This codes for CAISGSGGETQYF.

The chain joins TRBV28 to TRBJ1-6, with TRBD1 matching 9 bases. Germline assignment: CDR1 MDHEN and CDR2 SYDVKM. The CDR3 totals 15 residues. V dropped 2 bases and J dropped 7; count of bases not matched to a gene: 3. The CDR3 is CASSLGGQGNSPLHF. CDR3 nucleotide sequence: TGTGCCAGCAGTTTAGGGGGACAGGGAAATTCACCCCTCCACTTT.

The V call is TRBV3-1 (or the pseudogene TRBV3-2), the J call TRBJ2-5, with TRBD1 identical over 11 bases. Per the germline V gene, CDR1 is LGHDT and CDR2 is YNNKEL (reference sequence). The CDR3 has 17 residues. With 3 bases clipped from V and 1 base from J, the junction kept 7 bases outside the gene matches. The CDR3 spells CASSQGIGTGGQETQYF. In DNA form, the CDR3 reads TGTGCCAGCAGCCAGGGAATCGGGACAGGGGGCCAAGAGACCCAGTACTTC.

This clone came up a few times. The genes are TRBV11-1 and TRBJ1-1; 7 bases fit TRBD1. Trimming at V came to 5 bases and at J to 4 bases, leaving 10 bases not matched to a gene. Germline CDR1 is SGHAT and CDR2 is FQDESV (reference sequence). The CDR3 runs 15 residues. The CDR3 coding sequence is TGTGCCAGCAGCGGCGACAGGGCGTTATCCACTGAAGCTTTCTTT. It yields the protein CASSGDRALSTEAFF.